This T cell receptor beta chain came from a study of T cell responses to AZD1222 COVID-19 vaccine (dated by TCRdb to the early 2020s). Describing the broader study: TCR sequencing covered 233 trial participants: around 210 given two doses of AZD1222 and 26 given two doses of MenACWY control vaccine. Trial participants were enrolled into age subgroups of 18-55, 56-69 and 70-plus years, which contained roughly 140, 27 and 60 TCR-sequenced participants, respectively.

The CDR3 regions of human TCRbeta chains were subjected to immunosequencing. The authors' analysis ran thus. Repertoire TCRs were checked for matches against a reference library of SARS-CoV-2-specific TCRs that had been generated using the MIRA antigen-specificity platform. Breadth was defined as the fraction of unique TCRs that were SARS-CoV-2-associated. Depth was defined as the fraction of total T cells that were SARS-CoV-2-associated. Using the MIRA data, every spike-specific TCR was mapped to the spike region that the TCR reacted to and assigned to either a CD4 or a CD8 class. Log10-transformed breadth and depth values were compared by one-way ANOVA with Sidak's multiple comparisons tests. The immuneACCESS repertoire file appears here via TCRdb, limited to in-frame rearrangements. These files lack a portion of the clones; in checked studies, under half of the deficit traces to unresolved V genes, and the cause of the others is not known. That table supplies the V and J calls and clone size; D and trimming were determined from the DNA. The sample has more than 95,000 clones on record, about 86% of them singletons. Approximately 18% of the sample is held by the ten biggest clonotypes.

Here is what the overall study found, with its caveats: The 56-69-year group was small, and its depth increase did not reach significance, likely because of low power. Reportedly, almost half of the unique spike-specific TCRs recognized epitopes lying outside the regions that are mutated in the B.1.351 and B.1.1.7 variants. Because no day 14 peak-response samples were available, repertoires were characterized only after the peak T cell response. Most participants were white British and females outnumbered males, and the authors suggested that clonal diversity may have been underestimated. Vaccine-associated CD4 TCRs spanned the whole spike protein, with dominant responses in regions 160-218 and 743-854. After two AZD1222 doses, spike-specific TCR breadth and depth were significantly higher than at day 0 and than in MenACWY recipients. Conclusions about previously exposed vaccinees are limited, since just 6 or 7 AZD1222 recipients were seropositive for SARS-CoV-2 at baseline.

The time point label on this specimen signifies: about 28 days (+/-7) after the second vaccine dose. AZD1222 recipients with second doses at about 4 weeks or about 12 weeks were pooled, because spike-specific TCR depth and breadth did not differ between schedules. Vaccinee samples were obtained from the UK trials COV001 and COV002, which included a single-blind randomized controlled phase 2/3 trial of AZD1222 (ChAdOx1 nCoV-19) in healthy adults. For TCRbeta chain sequencing, PBMC samples from trial participants were taken at day 0 and at day 28 after the second dose. The CDR3, from cysteine to phenylalanine, totals 14 residues. The kept DNA is CDR3 alone, 42 bases in frame from the first base. CDR1 and CDR2, per the germline V gene (reference sequence), are MNHEY and SMNVEV. Trimmed from V: 6 bases; trimmed from J: 4 bases; junction bases lacking a gene match: 6. Comment on this clone: Its antigen specificity is not known. The input lacks base qualities; no much larger clone sits a single base away.

The chain links TRBV27 with TRBJ1-1, with 9 central nucleotides matching TRBD1. The origin of this receptor is an adult who received the AZD1222 COVID-19 vaccine. Material: peripheral blood, obtained 28 days after the second AZD1222 dose. The DNA is as follows: TGTGCCAGCAGGGGACAGGGCAGCGGCACTGAAGCTTTCTTT. This codes for CASRGQGSGTEAFF.